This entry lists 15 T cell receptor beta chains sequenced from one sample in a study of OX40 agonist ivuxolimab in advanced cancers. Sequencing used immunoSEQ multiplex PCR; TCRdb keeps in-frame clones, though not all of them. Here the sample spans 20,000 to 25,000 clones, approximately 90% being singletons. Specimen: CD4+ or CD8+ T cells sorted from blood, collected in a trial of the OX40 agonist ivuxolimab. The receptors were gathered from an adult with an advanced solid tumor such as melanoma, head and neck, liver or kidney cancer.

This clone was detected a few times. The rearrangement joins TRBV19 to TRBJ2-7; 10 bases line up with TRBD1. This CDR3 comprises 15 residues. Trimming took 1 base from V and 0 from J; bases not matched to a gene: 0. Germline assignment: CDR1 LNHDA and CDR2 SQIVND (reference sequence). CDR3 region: CASSIGTGGSYEQYF. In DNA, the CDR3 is TGTGCCAGTAGTATAGGGACAGGGGGCTCCTACGAGCAGTACTTC.

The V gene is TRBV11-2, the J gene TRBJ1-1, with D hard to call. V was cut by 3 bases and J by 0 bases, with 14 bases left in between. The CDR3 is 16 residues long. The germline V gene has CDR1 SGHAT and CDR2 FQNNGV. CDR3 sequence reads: CASSFGPGVMNTEAFF. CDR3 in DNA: TGTGCCAGCAGCTTTGGGCCCGGAGTCATGAACACTGAAGCTTTCTTT.

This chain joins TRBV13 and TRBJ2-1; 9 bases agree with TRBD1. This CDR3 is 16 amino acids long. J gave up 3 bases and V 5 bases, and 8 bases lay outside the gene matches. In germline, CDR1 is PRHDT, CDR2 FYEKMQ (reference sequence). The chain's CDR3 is CASSPRTGEDYNEQFF. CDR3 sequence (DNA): TGTGCCAGCAGCCCTCGGACAGGGGAGGACTACAATGAGCAGTTCTTC.

The CDR3 DNA sequence: TGCGCCAGCAGCCAAGCCCTGGGACAGGGTAACATTCAGTACTTC. Amino acids: CASSQALGQGNIQYF. V is TRBV4-1 and J is TRBJ2-4, with 9 bases identical to TRBD1. The CDR3 has 15 residues. Per germline, CDR1 MGHRA and CDR2 YSYEKL. Germline trimming cut 1 base from V and 7 bases from J; bases unmatched to any gene: 5.

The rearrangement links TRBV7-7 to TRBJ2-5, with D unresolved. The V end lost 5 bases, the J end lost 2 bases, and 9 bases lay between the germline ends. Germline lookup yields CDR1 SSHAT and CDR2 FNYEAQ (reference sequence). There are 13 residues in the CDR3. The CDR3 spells CASSPVPQETQYF. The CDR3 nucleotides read TGTGCCAGCAGCCCTGTCCCGCAAGAGACCCAGTACTTC. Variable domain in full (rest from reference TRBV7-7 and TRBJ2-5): GAGVSQSPRYKVTKRGQDVTLRCDPISSHATLYWYQQALGQGPEFLTYFNYEAQPDKSGLPSDRFSAERPEGSISTLTIQRTEQRDSAMYRCASSPVPQETQYFGPGTRLLVL.

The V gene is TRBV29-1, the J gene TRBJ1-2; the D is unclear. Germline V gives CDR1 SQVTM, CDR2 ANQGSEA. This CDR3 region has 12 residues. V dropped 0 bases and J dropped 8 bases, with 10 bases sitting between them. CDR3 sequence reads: CSVEDPRAGYTF. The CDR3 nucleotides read TGCAGCGTTGAAGATCCAAGGGCCGGCTACACCTTC.

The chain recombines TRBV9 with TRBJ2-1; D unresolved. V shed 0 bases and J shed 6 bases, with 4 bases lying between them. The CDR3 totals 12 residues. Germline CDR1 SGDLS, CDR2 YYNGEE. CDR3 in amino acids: CASSVDSNEQFF. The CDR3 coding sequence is TGTGCCAGCAGCGTAGACAGCAATGAGCAGTTCTTC.

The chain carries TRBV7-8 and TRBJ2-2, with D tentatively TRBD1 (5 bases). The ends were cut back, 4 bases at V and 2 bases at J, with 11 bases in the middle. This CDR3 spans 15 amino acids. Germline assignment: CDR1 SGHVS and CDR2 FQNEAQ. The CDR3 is CASSSGHPNTGELFF. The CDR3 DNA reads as TGTGCCAGCAGCTCCGGACACCCCAACACCGGGGAGCTGTTTTTT.

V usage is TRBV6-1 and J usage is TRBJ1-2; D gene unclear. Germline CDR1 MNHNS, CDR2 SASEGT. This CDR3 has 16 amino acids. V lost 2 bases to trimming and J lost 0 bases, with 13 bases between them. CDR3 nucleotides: TGTGCCAGCAGTGAATTTTATGGCGGAGCTAACTATGGCTACACCTTC. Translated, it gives CASSEFYGGANYGYTF.

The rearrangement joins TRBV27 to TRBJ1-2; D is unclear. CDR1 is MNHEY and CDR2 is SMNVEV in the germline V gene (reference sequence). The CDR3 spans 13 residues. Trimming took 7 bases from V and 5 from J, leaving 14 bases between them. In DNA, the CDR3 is TGTGCCAGCAATTTGGGCAGTCTTTATGGCTACACCTTC. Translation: CASNLGSLYGYTF.

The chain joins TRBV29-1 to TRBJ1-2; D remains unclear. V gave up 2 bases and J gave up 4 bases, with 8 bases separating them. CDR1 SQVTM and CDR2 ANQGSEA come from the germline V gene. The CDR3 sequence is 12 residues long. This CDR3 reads CSVETQLYGYTF. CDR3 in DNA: TGCAGCGTTGAAACCCAACTCTATGGCTACACCTTC.

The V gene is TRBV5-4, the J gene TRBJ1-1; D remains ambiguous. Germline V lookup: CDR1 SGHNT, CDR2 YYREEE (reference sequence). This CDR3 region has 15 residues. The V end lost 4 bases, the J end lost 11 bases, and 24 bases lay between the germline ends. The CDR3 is CASSQGSQKTKNAFF. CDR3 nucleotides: TGTGCCAGCAGCCAAGGGTCGCAAAAAACAAAAAATGCTTTCTTT.

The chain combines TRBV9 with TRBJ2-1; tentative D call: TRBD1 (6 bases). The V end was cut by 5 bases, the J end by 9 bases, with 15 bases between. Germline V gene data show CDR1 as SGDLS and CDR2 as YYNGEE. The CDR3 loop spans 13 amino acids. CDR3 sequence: CASSDQQGGEQFF. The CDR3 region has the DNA TGTGCCAGCAGTGACCAACAGGGCGGTGAGCAGTTCTTC. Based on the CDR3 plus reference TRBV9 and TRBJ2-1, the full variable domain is DSGVTQTPKHLITATGQRVTLRCSPRSGDLSVYWYQQSLDQGLQFLIQYYNGEERAKGNILERFSAQQFPDLHSELNLSSLELGDSALYFCASSDQQGGEQFFGPGTRLTVL.

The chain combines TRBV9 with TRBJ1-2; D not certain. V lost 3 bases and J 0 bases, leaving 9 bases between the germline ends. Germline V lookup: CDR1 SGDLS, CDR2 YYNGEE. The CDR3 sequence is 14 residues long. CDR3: CASSAGLANYGYTF. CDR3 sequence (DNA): TGTGCCAGCAGCGCAGGACTCGCTAACTATGGCTACACCTTC.

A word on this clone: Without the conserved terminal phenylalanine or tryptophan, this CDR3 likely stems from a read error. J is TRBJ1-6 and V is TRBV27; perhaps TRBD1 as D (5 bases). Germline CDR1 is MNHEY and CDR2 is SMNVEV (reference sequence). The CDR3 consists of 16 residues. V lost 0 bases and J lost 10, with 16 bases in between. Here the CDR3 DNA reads TGTGCCAGCAGTTTATCGTCAGCAGGGAGGTACTCACCCCTCCACCTT. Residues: CASSLSSAGRYSPLHL.